This T cell receptor beta chain was documented in a study of shared clonotypes between healthy human individuals. Study-level information: The plates for each donor numbered three CD4 naive, three CD4 memory, two CD8 naive and one CD8 memory. General observations from the study: Even with large depth, rarefaction showed that sorted-subset sequencing was incomplete. Sequencing depth was expected to affect clonotype sharing among donors. Sampling used blood alone; tissue repertoires probably differ.

Germline CDR1 and CDR2: KGHSY and FQNENV. V dropped 0 bases and J dropped 2 bases, with 10 bases sitting between them. The CDR3 consists of 15 residues. In regard to this clone: What it binds is not known.

Some clones are missing from TCRdb's copy, which holds only in-frame ones; the method was immunoSEQ multiplex PCR. In the table there are 2 million to 2.5 million clones, 95% of which are singletons. The receptor was isolated from a young man in good health. Sequenced sample: naive CD4+ T cells sorted from blood. This sample's subset: CD45RA+ positively selected. The chain combines TRBV16 with TRBJ1-2, with a tentative D call TRBD1 (6 bases). CDR3: CASSQSRQGNYGYTF. CDR3 bases: TGTGCCAGCAGCCAATCGAGGCAGGGGAACTATGGCTACACCTTC.